These 28 T cell receptor beta chains originate from one sample sequenced in a study of technical replicates of blood from a handful of donors. The protocol was immunoSEQ multiplex PCR, while the TCRdb copy is restricted to in-frame clones and leaves out a portion. The table includes about 85,000 clones, about 93% detected once. The sample taken for sequencing was T cells isolated from PBMCs. These receptors were taken from a human donor in good health.

This sequence joins TRBV28 and TRBJ1-4; D may be TRBD1 (6 bases). This CDR3 has 15 amino acids. V shed 5 bases and J shed 8 bases, with 18 bases lying between them. Per the germline V gene, CDR1 is MDHEN and CDR2 is SYDVKM. The CDR3 here is CASSLPGVQGEKLFF. The CDR3 DNA sequence: TGTGCCAGCAGTCTCCCAGGGGTCCAGGGCGAAAAACTGTTTTTT.

V gene TRBV4-1 combines with J gene TRBJ1-1; 9 bases fit TRBD1. In germline, CDR1 is MGHRA, CDR2 YSYEKL. V shed 4 bases, J shed 5 bases, and the junction held 11 bases outside the gene matches. The CDR3 runs 16 residues. This chain's CDR3 is CASSLSRNRGLTEAFF. The DNA for the CDR3 is TGCGCCAGCAGCCTCTCGCGGAACAGGGGGCTTACTGAAGCTTTCTTT.

The chain employs TRBV9 and TRBJ2-5, with TRBD2 matching over 14 bases. The CDR3 totals 16 residues. Trimming cost V 3 bases and J 2 bases; bases outside gene matches: 3. The germline V gene has CDR1 SGDLS and CDR2 YYNGEE. The CDR3: CASSARLAGGQETQYF. The DNA of the CDR3 is TGTGCCAGCAGCGCTCGACTAGCGGGAGGGCAAGAGACCCAGTACTTC.

V gene TRBV2 combines with J gene TRBJ1-1; 8 nucleotides match TRBD1. V was clipped by 3 bases and J by 3 bases; unmatched bases: 12. The length of the CDR3 is 17 residues. The germline V gene has CDR1 SNHLY and CDR2 FYNNEI. This CDR3 is CASSDGQGVVSDTEAFF. CDR3 nucleotides: TGTGCCAGCAGTGATGGACAGGGCGTAGTCTCGGACACTGAAGCTTTCTTT.

The chain couples TRBV5-1 to TRBJ1-1; D gene unclear. The CDR3 loop spans 12 amino acids. CDR1 and CDR2 (germline): SGHRS, YFSETQ. The ends were cut back, 2 bases at V and 3 bases at J, with 5 bases in the middle. CDR3 DNA sequence: TGCGCCAGCAGCTTTCCGGACACTGAAGCTTTCTTT. Translating it yields CASSFPDTEAFF. Variable domain in full (rest from reference TRBV5-1 and TRBJ1-1): KAGVTQTPRYLIKTRGQQVTLSCSPISGHRSVSWYQQTPGQGLQFLFEYFSETQRNKGNFPGRFSGRQFSNSRSEMNVSTLELGDSALYLCASSFPDTEAFFGQGTRLTVV.

The chain employs TRBV27 and TRBJ2-7; no reliable D call. CDR3 size: 13 residues. V gave up 4 bases and J gave up 3 bases, with 10 bases separating them. Per the germline V gene, CDR1 is MNHEY and CDR2 is SMNVEV (reference sequence). The CDR3 DNA reads TGTGCCAGCAGTTCCCCACTAAACTACGAGCAGTACTTC. It codes for CASSSPLNYEQYF.

The J gene is TRBJ1-5, the V gene TRBV2, with 7 bases aligning to TRBD1. CDR1 SNHLY and CDR2 FYNNEI come from the germline V gene. Trimming at V came to 7 bases and at J to 15 bases, leaving 12 bases not matched to a gene. This CDR3 spans 12 amino acids. CDR3 DNA: TGTGCCAGCACGTTAAGGGGACAGCCGGGGCATTTT. This codes for CASTLRGQPGHF. Based on the CDR3 plus reference TRBV2 and TRBJ1-5, the full variable domain is EPEVTQTPSHQVTQMGQEVILRCVPISNHLYFYWYRQILGQKVEFLVSFYNNEISEKSEIFDDQFSVERPDGSNFTLKIRSTKLEDSAMYFCASTLRGQPGHFGDGTRLSIL.

J is TRBJ2-3 and V is TRBV7-9, with D perhaps matching TRBD2 (5 bases). Germline CDR1 and CDR2: SEHNR and FQNEAQ (reference sequence). The CDR3 is 14 amino acids. The V end lost 3 bases, the J end lost 2 bases, and 9 bases lay between the germline ends. CDR3: CASSLLGLTDTQYF. Written as DNA, the CDR3 is TGTGCCAGCAGCTTGTTAGGACTCACAGATACGCAGTATTTT.

This chain connects TRBV4-1 to TRBJ1-5, with D perhaps matching TRBD1 (6 bases). Germline V gives CDR1 MGHRA, CDR2 YSYEKL. CDR3 length equals 14 residues. V was trimmed by 3 bases and J by 5 bases, leaving 11 bases between them. The CDR3 nucleotides are TGCGCCAGCAGCCAGGGACATACGGATCAGCCCCAGCATTTT. Its protein product is CASSQGHTDQPQHF.

The chain has TRBV30 and TRBJ1-5, with D perhaps TRBD1 (6 bases). Germline CDR1 reads GTSNPN; CDR2 reads SVGIG (reference sequence). The CDR3 extends over 15 amino acids. Trimming cost V 3 bases and J 3 bases, with 15 bases left between them. The CDR3 nucleotides read TGTGCCTGGAGAGACACAGGGAAATCCAATCAGCCCCAGCATTTT. This sequence encodes CAWRDTGKSNQPQHF. Combining the CDR3 with reference TRBV30 and TRBJ1-5 gives the whole variable domain SQTIHQWPATLVQPVGSPLSLECTVEGTSNPNLYWYRQAAGRGLQLLFYSVGIGQISSEVPQNLSASRPQDRQFILSSKKLLLSDSGFYLCAWRDTGKSNQPQHFGDGTRLSIL.

V and J are TRBV14 and TRBJ2-7; 9 bases agree with TRBD1. The V and J ends lost 0 bases and 6 bases, in that order; junction bases with no gene match: 6. CDR1 is SGHDN, CDR2 FVKESK, per germline. The CDR3 length is 15 residues. The CDR3, as DNA: TGTGCCAGCAGCCAAGATCTAGGGACAGGGTTCGAGCAGTACTTC. It codes for CASSQDLGTGFEQYF.

This clone was recorded only once. The gene calls are TRBV27 and TRBJ2-1; possibly TRBD1 for D (6 bases). Germline V gene sequence: CDR1 MNHEY, CDR2 SMNVEV (reference sequence). V shed 5 bases and J shed 9 bases, with 14 bases lying between them. The CDR3 runs 13 residues. The CDR3 DNA is TGTGCCAGCAGTCCGACAGGTAGTATTGAGCAGTTCTTC. Protein sequence: CASSPTGSIEQFF.

This chain uses TRBV4-1 with TRBJ2-3, with TRBD2 identical over 12 bases. Germline lookup yields CDR1 MGHRA and CDR2 YSYEKL. With 0 bases clipped from V and 5 bases from J, the junction kept 12 bases outside the gene matches. The CDR3 runs 19 residues. The CDR3 protein is CASSQDSRLAGGPGDTQYF. Here the CDR3 DNA reads TGCGCCAGCAGCCAAGATAGCCGCCTAGCGGGAGGGCCGGGAGATACGCAGTATTTT.

V and J are TRBV10-3 and TRBJ2-2; tentatively, D is TRBD1 (5 bases). V was clipped by 2 bases and J by 1 base, with 11 bases between them. The CDR3 consists of 16 residues. CDR1 is ENHRY and CDR2 is SYGVKD in the germline V gene. In DNA form, the CDR3 reads TGTGCCATCAGTGAGACACTTACAGGGAACACCGGGGAGCTGTTTTTT. It specifies CAISETLTGNTGELFF.

In the case of this clone: An end of the junction does not agree with germline; a read error may underlie this. The V and J genes are TRBV6-6 and TRBJ1-1, with 7 positions matching TRBD1. Germline V gene lookup returns CDR1 MNHNY and CDR2 SVGAGI (reference sequence). The CDR3 consists of 13 residues. The DNA for the CDR3 is TGTGCCAGCAGCCAGACAGGGTCCTCCATCTCCCTCTTT. Translation: CASSQTGSSISLF.

The J gene is TRBJ1-5, the V gene TRBV6-6, with 7 bases lining up with TRBD1. V gave up 5 bases and J gave up 0 bases; unmatched junction bases: 7. There are 16 residues in the CDR3. The germline CDR1 and CDR2 sequences are MNHNY and SVGAGI (reference sequence). The CDR3 here is CASSLGTAYSNQPQHF. CDR3 sequence (DNA): TGTGCCAGCAGTCTCGGGACAGCCTATAGCAATCAGCCCCAGCATTTT.

The chain combines TRBV6-5 with TRBJ1-6; 7 bases match TRBD1. The junction had 6 bases not matched to a gene; V was cut back by 6 bases and J by 7 bases. Germline assignment: CDR1 MNHEY and CDR2 SVGAGI. There are 14 residues in the CDR3. DNA of the CDR3: TGTGCCAGCAGGTCGACAGGGAAGAATTCACCCCTCCACTTT. Protein product: CASRSTGKNSPLHF.

J is TRBJ2-6 and V is TRBV2; 9 bases align to TRBD1. V was pared by 4 bases and J by 4 bases, with 2 bases of the junction left unmatched. This CDR3 comprises 15 residues. Per the germline V gene, CDR1 is SNHLY and CDR2 is FYNNEI. The CDR3 protein is CASSGDRAGANVLTF. CDR3 nucleotide sequence: TGTGCCAGCAGTGGGGACAGGGCCGGGGCCAACGTCCTGACTTTC.

The chain is built from TRBV5-1 and TRBJ2-7, with TRBD1 matching over 9 bases. Germline V gene lookup returns CDR1 SGHRS and CDR2 YFSETQ. The ends lost 4 bases at V and 5 bases at J; junction bases unmatched: 10. The CDR3 is 15 amino acids. CDR3 residues: CASSGGTGSGDEQYF. The CDR3 DNA reads as TGCGCCAGCAGCGGGGGGACAGGGAGCGGAGACGAGCAGTACTTC. The entire variable domain, with the rest obtained from reference TRBV5-1 and TRBJ2-7, is as follows: KAGVTQTPRYLIKTRGQQVTLSCSPISGHRSVSWYQQTPGQGLQFLFEYFSETQRNKGNFPGRFSGRQFSNSRSEMNVSTLELGDSALYLCASSGGTGSGDEQYFGPGTRLTVT.

J is TRBJ2-2 and V is TRBV5-1; D ambiguous. Trimming left V 0 bases short and J 0 bases short, with 6 bases between. Germline V gene lookup returns CDR1 SGHRS and CDR2 YFSETQ. CDR3 length equals 15 residues. This CDR3 is CASSLAWPNTGELFF. For the CDR3, the DNA is TGCGCCAGCAGCTTGGCGTGGCCGAACACCGGGGAGCTGTTTTTT.

The gene calls are TRBV7-9 and TRBJ2-4; the D is unclear. This CDR3 is 13 amino acids long. V lost 0 bases to trimming and J lost 6 bases, with 6 bases between them. Germline V gives CDR1 SEHNR, CDR2 FQNEAQ (reference sequence). CDR3 protein: CASSLATGNIQYF. The CDR3 region has the DNA TGTGCCAGCAGCTTAGCTACTGGAAACATTCAGTACTTC.

This clone was seen a single time. The V call is TRBV19, the J call TRBJ2-7; D may be TRBD1 (5 bases). The germline CDR1 and CDR2 sequences are LNHDA and SQIVND (reference sequence). The CDR3 extends over 14 amino acids. Trimming took 4 bases from V and 2 from J, leaving 12 bases between them. For the CDR3, the DNA is TGTGCCAGTAGTACCGACAGCGCGACCTACGAGCAGTACTTC. Residues: CASSTDSATYEQYF.

The chain carries TRBV19 and TRBJ2-5; a possible D gene is TRBD1 (6 bases). Germline CDR1 LNHDA, CDR2 SQIVND (reference sequence). The CDR3 has 13 residues. Trimming removed 4 bases from V and 2 bases from J, with 8 bases in between. DNA for the CDR3: TGTGCCAGTAGTAAGGACAGACAAGAGACCCAGTACTTC. This encodes CASSKDRQETQYF.

This clone was counted a few times. The rearrangement links TRBV9 to TRBJ2-1; 8 nucleotides agree with TRBD2. The CDR3 loop spans 15 amino acids. Trimming took 7 bases from V and 1 from J; bases not matched to a gene: 7. From germline, CDR1 is SGDLS and CDR2 YYNGEE. CDR3 in DNA: TGTGCCAGCGGAACAGGGACTAGTTCCTACAATGAGCAGTTCTTC. Its protein product is CASGTGTSSYNEQFF.

In this sample, this clone turned up once. This chain uses TRBV30 with TRBJ1-1; 10 bases match TRBD1. This CDR3 is 14 amino acids long. The ends lost 6 bases at V and 5 bases at J; junction bases unmatched: 9. The germline V gene encodes CDR1 GTSNPN and CDR2 SVGIG (reference sequence). The CDR3 DNA sequence: TGTGCCTGCATGACAGGGGGCGCGAAGACTGAAGCTTTCTTT. Encoded protein: CACMTGGAKTEAFF.

CDR3 DNA: TGTGCCAGCAGCTTCTCGGGGAACACTGAAGCTTTCTTT. It specifies CASSFSGNTEAFF. The chain joins TRBV7-9 to TRBJ1-1; D uncertain. CDR1 SEHNR and CDR2 FQNEAQ come from the germline V gene (reference sequence). This CDR3 has 13 amino acids. V was pared by 3 bases and J by 1 base, with 6 bases between.

The V call is TRBV10-3, the J call TRBJ1-1; D unresolved. The CDR3 sequence is 15 residues long. Trimming left V 1 base short and J 5 bases short, with 14 bases between. Germline CDR1 reads ENHRY; CDR2 reads SYGVKD. The CDR3, as DNA: TGTGCCATCAGTGAGTTACTTATGGGAGGAACTGAAGCTTTCTTT. Its protein is CAISELLMGGTEAFF.

The chain joins TRBV4-1 to TRBJ1-6, with D perhaps matching TRBD1 (5 bases). Per germline, CDR1 MGHRA and CDR2 YSYEKL. Trimming removed 1 base at V and 10 bases at J, with 14 bases between. The CDR3 runs to 15 residues. The CDR3: CASSQAPGLRSPLHF. The CDR3 DNA is TGCGCCAGCAGCCAAGCCCCAGGGTTGCGATCACCCCTCCACTTT.